This is a list of T cell receptor beta chains from one sample in a study of shared clonotypes between healthy human individuals. TCRdb's table, derived via immunoSEQ multiplex PCR, lists solely in-frame clones and lacks some. The profile covers 2 million to 2.5 million clones, with 85% to 95% appearing a single time and around 0.38% taken by the ten largest. The sequenced sample consisted of naive CD4+ T cells from PBMCs. Every receptor here comes from a man aged 18 to 29 in good health. Some clones in this sample may be carry-over from other donors' samples. The CDR3 runs from the conserved cysteine through the conserved F or W. The order of the fields is J gene, V gene, clone size, CDR3 protein. Not every row has a clone size; where given, it reads once, few, many or a size class.

TRBJ1-2 TRBV7-9 NA CASSLSRGQNYGYTF
TRBJ2-2 TRBV6-5 NA CASSFSDRTGELFF
TRBJ2-7 TRBV6-6 NA CASSSREGFHEQYF
TRBJ1-5 TRBV7-8 NA CASSLAGVGYSNQPQHF
TRBJ2-1 TRBV28 NA CASSSRTLSSYNEQFF
TRBJ2-3 TRBV6-4 NA CASTKRRTSSSTDTQYF
TRBJ2-1 TRBV30 once CAWKQAGAYNEQFF
TRBJ1-1 TRBV7-9 NA CASSLMGNTEAFF
TRBJ1-1 TRBV19 NA CASSLRQRYEAFF
TRBJ1-1 TRBV7-7 NA CASSQDRGTEAFF
TRBJ2-3 TRBV5-1 NA CASSYLAGGQDTQYF
TRBJ1-2 TRBV19 NA CASSPRGQAAGYTF
TRBJ2-3 TRBV29-1 NA CSVGGRVTDTQYF
TRBJ1-3 TRBV11-2 NA CASSTGQAGNTIYF
TRBJ2-1 TRBV6-5 few CASARSLYEQFF
TRBJ2-7 TRBV5-1 NA CASSDPAGGSYEQYF
TRBJ1-1 TRBV6-5 NA CASSSMNTEAFF
TRBJ2-2 TRBV4-1 NA CASSRGGSNTGELFF
TRBJ1-2 TRBV9 NA CASNKEGFGYGYTF
TRBJ2-5 TRBV10-3 once CAIATSGQETQYF
TRBJ1-4 TRBV28 NA CASSSLDGTGFVYEKLFF
TRBJ2-2 TRBV28 NA CASSPGTAPGELFF
TRBJ2-5 TRBV15 NA CATSTITSVETQYF
TRBJ2-1 TRBV28 NA CASRTGLTEQFF
TRBJ2-7 TRBV7-2 NA CATVLAGVGEQYF
TRBJ2-6 TRBV28 NA CASRKQGAGANVLTF
TRBJ1-4 TRBV5-1 NA CASSPTGARGEKLFF
TRBJ2-3 TRBV5-1 NA CASSLTSGSDTQYF
TRBJ2-3 TRBV28 once CASSSGSDTQYF
TRBJ1-4 TRBV29-1 few CSVESGRSEKLFF
TRBJ2-2 TRBV5-1 NA CASSPGGTAGELFF
TRBJ2-1 TRBV12-5 NA CASGSNVNEQFF
TRBJ1-4 TRBV18 NA CASSTAPFNEKLFF
TRBJ2-5 TRBV5-1 NA CASSLVTLRRTLSGETQYF
TRBJ1-1 TRBV7-2 NA CASSLIQNTEAFF
TRBJ1-5 TRBV28 NA CAARSTRGGPQHF
TRBJ1-4 TRBV30 NA CAWSDGSNEKLFF
TRBJ1-2 TRBV18 NA CASSPAGKDYTF
TRBJ1-2 TRBV5-6 NA CASSRPGREGYTF
TRBJ1-1 TRBV5-4 NA CASSSARPTEAFF
TRBJ2-5 TRBV18 NA CASSQQGLQETQYF
TRBJ1-2 TRBV5-1 NA CASSRAPQGANYGYTF
TRBJ1-2 TRBV7-9 NA CASTFGTGVGNYYGYTF
TRBJ2-3 TRBV4-2 NA CASSPVQGGRTDTQYF
NA TRBV7-8 NA CASSLEPYEQYF
TRBJ2-7 TRBV28 NA CASSSTGTGYYEQYF
TRBJ2-3 TRBV27 NA CASRPAWGAEVTDTQYF
TRBJ2-2 TRBV6-6 NA CASSYSGEPFF
TRBJ2-3 TRBV11-3 NA CASSLASDTQYF
TRBJ2-3 TRBV6-5 NA CASRDSTDTQYF
TRBJ1-2 TRBV6-1 NA CASSQGPGLYGYTF
TRBJ2-2 TRBV30 NA CAGRAGNTGELFF
TRBJ2-2 TRBV20-1 NA CSASGSGELFF
TRBJ2-3 TRBV10-2 NA CASRTSDTQYF
TRBJ2-3 TRBV5-1 NA CASSLTGRYDTQYF